A selection of T cell receptor beta chains follows, all from one sample in a study of T-cell reconstitution after alpha-beta-depleted transplantation in children. TCRdb reanalysed the PCR reads using MiXCR and keeps one entry per CDR3 protein. Of around 450,000 distinct CDR3 sequences in the sample, roughly two fifths were seen once. The starting material was PBMCs, obtained before TCRalphabeta/CD19-depleted stem cell transplant. These receptors originate from a girl aged 2 to 9 with aplastic anemia, due to receive a stem cell transplant. Each CDR3 is given with its conserved first and last residue. Fields, in order: CDR3 DNA, CDR3 protein, J gene, V gene, clone size, D gene. The D gene is left open where the match is weak. A row's size may be missing; if present it is once, few, many or a size class.

CDR3 DNA: TGCAGTGCTAGAGTGGCTGCAGAAGAGACCCAGTACTTC
CDR3 protein: CSARVAAEETQYF
J gene: TRBJ2-5
V gene: TRBV20-1
clone size: .
D gene: .

CDR3 DNA: TGTGCCAGCAGCTTGCGGCGGGGGGCCTCCTACGAGCAGTACTTC
CDR3 protein: CASSLRRGASYEQYF
J gene: TRBJ2-7
V gene: TRBV5-6
clone size: .
D gene: TRBD2

CDR3 DNA: TGTGCCAGCAGTCGGGACGGGGGTCTTGGGTCACCCCTCCACTTT
CDR3 protein: CASSRDGGLGSPLHF
J gene: TRBJ1-6
V gene: TRBV12-3/TRBV12-4
clone size: .
D gene: .

CDR3 DNA: TGTGCCAGCAGTTTAGCAGCGGCAATCAACAATGAGCAGTTCTTC
CDR3 protein: CASSLAAAINNEQFF
J gene: TRBJ2-1
V gene: TRBV12-3/TRBV12-4
clone size: .
D gene: .

CDR3 DNA: TGTGCCAGCAGTTTAAACGAGGGCAATGAGCAGTTCTTC
CDR3 protein: CASSLNEGNEQFF
J gene: TRBJ2-1
V gene: TRBV12-3/TRBV12-4
clone size: .
D gene: .

CDR3 DNA: TGCAGCGTGGCGACTAGCGGGAGTTCAGATACGCAGTATTTT
CDR3 protein: CSVATSGSSDTQYF
J gene: TRBJ2-3
V gene: TRBV29-1
clone size: .
D gene: TRBD2

CDR3 DNA: TGTGCCAGCCGTGACAGGGGAGGCTCGACGCAGTATTTT
CDR3 protein: CASRDRGGSTQYF
J gene: TRBJ2-3
V gene: TRBV27
clone size: .
D gene: TRBD1

CDR3 DNA: TGCGCCAGCACCCCCCAGCTCTCTGGGGCCAACGTCCTGACTTTC
CDR3 protein: CASTPQLSGANVLTF
J gene: TRBJ2-6
V gene: TRBV5-1
clone size: many
D gene: .

CDR3 DNA: TGTGCCAGCTCACCACCCAGGTCCGGGGCCAACGTCCTGACTTTC
CDR3 protein: CASSPPRSGANVLTF
J gene: TRBJ2-6
V gene: TRBV18
clone size: .
D gene: .

CDR3 DNA: TGTGCCAGCAGTCCCTTCAGACAGGGAGTGGAGACCCAGTACTTC
CDR3 protein: CASSPFRQGVETQYF
J gene: TRBJ2-5
V gene: TRBV28
clone size: .
D gene: TRBD1

CDR3 DNA: TGTGCCAGCATGGATAGCGGGAAAAAAAACATTCAGTACTTC
CDR3 protein: CASMDSGKKNIQYF
J gene: TRBJ2-4
V gene: TRBV6-2/TRBV6-3
clone size: few
D gene: TRBD2

CDR3 DNA: TGCAGTGCTGTAAACGGGAATGAGCAGTTCTTC
CDR3 protein: CSAVNGNEQFF
J gene: TRBJ2-1
V gene: TRBV20-1
clone size: once
D gene: .

CDR3 DNA: TGTGCCAGCAGCGTAGCAGCGGGAGGGCCTTACGAGCAGTACTTC
CDR3 protein: CASSVAAGGPYEQYF
J gene: TRBJ2-7
V gene: TRBV9
clone size: many
D gene: TRBD2

CDR3 DNA: TGTGCCAGCAGTTCCTACGACAGGGGGCAAGGCACAGATACGCAGTATTTT
CDR3 protein: CASSSYDRGQGTDTQYF
J gene: TRBJ2-3
V gene: TRBV28
clone size: .
D gene: TRBD1

CDR3 DNA: TGCAGTGACAAAAGGACAGGCGGGAACACTGAAGCTTTCTTT
CDR3 protein: CSDKRTGGNTEAFF
J gene: TRBJ1-1
V gene: TRBV20-1
clone size: many
D gene: TRBD1

CDR3 DNA: TGTGCCAGCACCGTCAGTGGGGTCGATACGCAGTATTTT
CDR3 protein: CASTVSGVDTQYF
J gene: TRBJ2-3
V gene: TRBV7-2
clone size: .
D gene: .

CDR3 DNA: TGTGCCAGCAGCTCGGACAGGGATAATCAGCCCCAGCATTTT
CDR3 protein: CASSSDRDNQPQHF
J gene: TRBJ1-5
V gene: TRBV7-9
clone size: .
D gene: TRBD1

CDR3 DNA: TGTGCCAGCAGTGACTCCGGGACTAGCGGGAGGGGGATAGCCTTTGAGCAGTTCTTC
CDR3 protein: CASSDSGTSGRGIAFEQFF
J gene: TRBJ2-1
V gene: TRBV25-1
clone size: few
D gene: TRBD2

CDR3 DNA: TGCGCCAGCAGTGAGGGGTTCGAGCAGTACTTC
CDR3 protein: CASSEGFEQYF
J gene: TRBJ2-7
V gene: TRBV10-2
clone size: .
D gene: .

CDR3 DNA: TGTGCCAGCAGCCTCACCGGGACAGGGAGTCGTGGCTACACCTTC
CDR3 protein: CASSLTGTGSRGYTF
J gene: TRBJ1-2
V gene: TRBV2
clone size: many
D gene: TRBD1

CDR3 DNA: TGCAGTGGAACGACAGGGAAGGACTATGGCTACACCTTC
CDR3 protein: CSGTTGKDYGYTF
J gene: TRBJ1-2
V gene: TRBV20-1
clone size: .
D gene: TRBD1

CDR3 DNA: TGTGCCAGCAGCGCTAGGGTCTCGAGGGGGAACACTGAAGCTTTCTTT
CDR3 protein: CASSARVSRGNTEAFF
J gene: TRBJ1-1
V gene: TRBV9
clone size: few
D gene: .

CDR3 DNA: TGCAGTGCTAGGGGTTACAGGGGCGTTAGGAATGAGCAGTTCTTC
CDR3 protein: CSARGYRGVRNEQFF
J gene: TRBJ2-1
V gene: TRBV20-1
clone size: few
D gene: TRBD1

CDR3 DNA: TGTGCCAGCAGTGAACAGGGGTACGAGCAGTACTTC
CDR3 protein: CASSEQGYEQYF
J gene: TRBJ2-7
V gene: TRBV2
clone size: many
D gene: .

CDR3 DNA: TGTGCCATCATGGGGAGCCTCACAGATACGCAGTATTTT
CDR3 protein: CAIMGSLTDTQYF
J gene: TRBJ2-3
V gene: TRBV10-3
clone size: few
D gene: .

CDR3 DNA: TGTGCCAGCAGCCCTACCCCGGGGGGAGCGGGAGAATGGTACAATGAGCAGTTCTTC
CDR3 protein: CASSPTPGGAGEWYNEQFF
J gene: TRBJ2-1
V gene: TRBV4-2
clone size: .
D gene: TRBD2

CDR3 DNA: TGCAGCGTTGTCGCTAGCGCTAACAATGAGCAGTTCTTC
CDR3 protein: CSVVASANNEQFF
J gene: TRBJ2-1
V gene: TRBV29-1
clone size: many
D gene: .

CDR3 DNA: TGCAGTGGGACAACCTACGAGCAGTACTTC
CDR3 protein: CSGTTYEQYF
J gene: TRBJ2-7
V gene: TRBV20-1
clone size: once
D gene: .

CDR3 DNA: TGTGCCAGCAGCCTACGGGGGCTGGCGAACACTGAAGCTTTCTTT
CDR3 protein: CASSLRGLANTEAFF
J gene: TRBJ1-1
V gene: TRBV7-2
clone size: many
D gene: .

CDR3 DNA: TGTGCCAGTAGTATAGTTCGACATTCTGGCCAGCCCCAGCATTTT
CDR3 protein: CASSIVRHSGQPQHF
J gene: TRBJ1-5
V gene: TRBV19
clone size: few
D gene: .

CDR3 DNA: TGTGCCAGCACCCTAACTGGATCGGGACTAGCGGACAATGAGCAGTTCTTC
CDR3 protein: CASTLTGSGLADNEQFF
J gene: TRBJ2-1
V gene: TRBV21-1
clone size: many
D gene: .

CDR3 DNA: TGTGCCAGCAGCTTGGTTAACTCGGGGAATGAAAAACTGTTTTTT
CDR3 protein: CASSLVNSGNEKLFF
J gene: TRBJ1-4
V gene: TRBV5-4
clone size: .
D gene: .

CDR3 DNA: TGTGCCAGCAGGCTTTCCGGTGGGGACACAGATACGCAGTATTTT
CDR3 protein: CASRLSGGDTDTQYF
J gene: TRBJ2-3
V gene: TRBV28
clone size: many
D gene: .

CDR3 DNA: TGTGCCAGCAGCTCTGGACAGGGGGAGATTTACGAGCAGTACTTC
CDR3 protein: CASSSGQGEIYEQYF
J gene: TRBJ2-7
V gene: TRBV7-6
clone size: many
D gene: TRBD1

CDR3 DNA: TGCAGTGCTAGAGCCTGGGGGGCCAATGAGCAGTTCTTC
CDR3 protein: CSARAWGANEQFF
J gene: TRBJ2-1
V gene: TRBV20-1
clone size: .
D gene: .

CDR3 DNA: TGTGCCAGCAGTCCCGGGACAGGGGGCAGTACAGATACGCAGTATTTT
CDR3 protein: CASSPGTGGSTDTQYF
J gene: TRBJ2-3
V gene: TRBV12-3/TRBV12-4
clone size: many
D gene: TRBD1

CDR3 DNA: TGTGCCGTTCGGGGCGGCAATGAGGAGACCCAGTACTTC
CDR3 protein: CAVRGGNEETQYF
J gene: TRBJ2-5
V gene: TRBV7-2
clone size: .
D gene: .

CDR3 DNA: TGTGCCAGCAGCTTACGGGCGGACGGATCGAACTCCTACGAGCAGTACTTC
CDR3 protein: CASSLRADGSNSYEQYF
J gene: TRBJ2-7
V gene: TRBV11-2
clone size: .
D gene: .

CDR3 DNA: TGTGCCAGCAGTTACACTTATCGAGAGACCCAGTACTTC
CDR3 protein: CASSYTYRETQYF
J gene: TRBJ2-5
V gene: TRBV6-6
clone size: .
D gene: .

CDR3 DNA: TGCAGTGCACACCGACAGTTCAAAGAGACCCAGTACTTC
CDR3 protein: CSAHRQFKETQYF
J gene: TRBJ2-5
V gene: TRBV20-1
clone size: .
D gene: .

CDR3 DNA: TGTGCCAGCAGTTACTCCAGACTAGCGGGAGAGTTACAAGAGACCCAGTACTTC
CDR3 protein: CASSYSRLAGELQETQYF
J gene: TRBJ2-5
V gene: TRBV6-5
clone size: .
D gene: TRBD2

CDR3 DNA: TGTGCCAGCAGTTCCCAGGGGGCGAGACAGCCCCAGCATTTT
CDR3 protein: CASSSQGARQPQHF
J gene: TRBJ1-5
V gene: TRBV27
clone size: many
D gene: TRBD1